The sequence of this TCR beta chain was determined in a study of T cell responses to AZD1222 COVID-19 vaccine (dated by TCRdb to the early 2020s). Looking at the study overall: TCR sequencing covered fewer than 250 trial participants: about 210 given two doses of AZD1222 and about 26 given two doses of MenACWY control vaccine. Trial participants were enrolled by age into subgroups of 18-55, 56-69 and 70-plus years, and about 150, 27 and 61 TCR-sequenced participants, respectively, were included in these subgroups. On the study overall, not on this receptor specifically: After two AZD1222 doses, both the breadth and the depth of spike-specific TCRs were significantly higher than at day 0 and than in MenACWY recipients. Conclusions about previously exposed vaccinees were limited because only five to seven AZD1222 recipients were SARS-CoV-2 seropositive at baseline. Because no samples from the day 14 peak response were available, repertoires could be characterized only after the peak T cell response. CD4 TCRs associated with the vaccine covered the entire spike protein, and the dominant responses were in regions 160-218 and 743-854. Reportedly, almost half of the unique spike-specific TCRs recognized epitopes lying outside the regions that are mutated in the B.1.351 and B.1.1.7 variants. Most participants were white British and females outnumbered males, and the authors suggested that clonal diversity may have been underestimated. The 56-69-year group was small, and its depth increase did not reach significance, likely because of low power.

The CDR3 regions of human TCRbeta chains were analyzed by immunosequencing. As for how the authors treated the data: TCRs in the repertoires were compared against a reference library of SARS-CoV-2-specific TCRs that had been generated with the MIRA antigen-specificity platform. Breadth meant the fraction of unique TCRs that were SARS-CoV-2-associated, whereas depth meant the fraction of total T cells that were SARS-CoV-2-associated. Each spike-specific TCR was assigned to its reactive spike region and to a CD4 or CD8 class using the MIRA data. Log10-transformed breadth and depth values were compared by one-way ANOVA with Sidak's multiple comparisons tests. TCRdb retrieved this table from immuneACCESS and kept in-frame rearrangements only. Not all clones are present; in checked studies, unresolved V genes account for under half, and no reason is known for the remainder. The DNA was the basis for D and trimming; V, J and clone size are from that table. This sample gives around 270,000 clones in total; 90% to 95% of them show up just once. Of the sample, 0.5% to 0.65% falls within the top ten clones.

To note about this clone: The antigen it recognizes is unknown. Nothing much larger sits one base from this clone, and base qualities are not available. The identical CDR3 is also encoded by other nucleotide sequences in the sample.

The time point label, as the study defines it: about 28 days (+/-7) after the second vaccine dose. Because spike-specific TCR depth and breadth did not differ between the two schedules, AZD1222 recipients who got a second dose at roughly 4 weeks were pooled with those who got a second dose at roughly 12 weeks. Samples from vaccinated people were obtained from the UK trials COV001 and COV002, which included a single-blind randomized controlled phase 2/3 trial of AZD1222 (ChAdOx1 nCoV-19) in healthy adults. For TCRbeta chain sequencing, PBMC samples were collected from trial participants at day 0 and at day 28 after the second dose. For this chain, trimming is 5 bases at the V end and 7 bases at the J end, and the number of junction bases without a gene match is 4. The CDR3 holds 13 amino acids from the cysteine to the phenylalanine. Only the CDR3 DNA is retained, 39 bases long and in frame from the first base. From a lookup of the germline V gene, CDR1 and CDR2 are SGHTA and FQGTGA.

In this chain, TRBV7-3 is recombined with TRBJ2-7; 11 of the junction bases match TRBD1. The source was peripheral blood, collected 28 days after the second AZD1222 dose. This receptor was obtained from an adult who received the AZD1222 COVID-19 vaccine. The CDR3: CASSPGTGGEQYF. The bases are TGTGCCAGCAGCCCCGGGACAGGGGGGGAGCAGTACTTC.